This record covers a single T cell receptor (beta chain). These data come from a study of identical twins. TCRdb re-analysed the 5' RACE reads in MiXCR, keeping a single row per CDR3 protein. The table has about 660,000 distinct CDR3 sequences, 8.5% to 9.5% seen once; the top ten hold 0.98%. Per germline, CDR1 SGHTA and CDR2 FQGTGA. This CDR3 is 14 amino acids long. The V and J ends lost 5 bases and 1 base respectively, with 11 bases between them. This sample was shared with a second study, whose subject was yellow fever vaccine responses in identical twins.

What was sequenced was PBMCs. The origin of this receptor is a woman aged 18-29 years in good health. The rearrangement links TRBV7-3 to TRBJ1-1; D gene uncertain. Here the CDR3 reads CASSPSAANTEAFF. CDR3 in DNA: TGTGCCAGCAGCCCGTCGGCAGCGAACACTGAAGCTTTCTTT.